This section outlines one T cell receptor beta chain sequence together with its context. The naive CD8 subset, CD45RO-negative cells positively selected for CCR7, excluded terminally differentiated effector memory CD45RA+ cells. Profiling relied on immunoSEQ multiplex PCR, and the TCRdb table lists in-frame clones only, not all of them. Of millions of clones in the sample, about 95% were seen once. Germline CDR1 is MNHNS and CDR2 is SASEGT. This CDR3 spans 18 amino acids. Trimming pared 3 bases from V and 4 bases from J, leaving 21 bases between. The data derive from a study of shared clonotypes between healthy human individuals.

The clonotype was recovered from a young man in good health. The sequenced sample was naive CD8+ T cells sorted from blood. The chain uses TRBV6-1 and TRBJ1-4; possible D gene TRBD1, 5 bases. CDR3 bases: TGTGCCAGCAGTGATCAGCGGGGCGCTATTTTGCTTAATGAAAAACTGTTTTTT. Residues: CASSDQRGAILLNEKLFF.